This T cell receptor beta chain appears in the sequencing data of a study of beta chain features in type 1 diabetes. Study context: Comparable age, gender and cell yields were observed in patients relative to healthy donors.

Trimming removed 2 bases at V and 3 bases at J, with 7 bases between. This CDR3 has 13 residues. CDR1 is MNHGY and CDR2 is SAAAGT in the germline V gene. The isolated RNA, all of it, was reverse transcribed, so expressed TCRB transcripts were what got sequenced. Some clones are missing from TCRdb's copy, which holds only in-frame ones; the method was immunoSEQ multiplex PCR. The repertoire includes hundreds of thousands of clones, around 15% of them detected once, and 0.09% to 0.095% sits in the top ten. This clonotype originated in a man aged 18 to 30 in good health. The chain has TRBV6-8 and TRBJ2-5, with a weak D call TRBD1 (5 bases). The sample taken for sequencing was naive CD4+ T cells from blood. CDR3 sequence reads: CASSYDREETQYF. The CDR3 DNA is TGTGCCAGCAGTTACGACAGAGAAGAGACCCAGTACTTC.